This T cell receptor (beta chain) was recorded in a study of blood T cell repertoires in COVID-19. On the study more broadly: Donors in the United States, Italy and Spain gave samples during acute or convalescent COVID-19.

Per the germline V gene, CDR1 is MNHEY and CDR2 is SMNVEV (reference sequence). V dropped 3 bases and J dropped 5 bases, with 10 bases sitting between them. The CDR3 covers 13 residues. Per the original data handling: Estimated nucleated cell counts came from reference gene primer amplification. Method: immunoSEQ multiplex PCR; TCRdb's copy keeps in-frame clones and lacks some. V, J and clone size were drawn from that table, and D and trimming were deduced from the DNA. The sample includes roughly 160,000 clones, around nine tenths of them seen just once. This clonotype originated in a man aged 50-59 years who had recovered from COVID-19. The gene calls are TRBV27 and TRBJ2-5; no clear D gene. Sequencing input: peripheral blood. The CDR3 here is CASSFGRLETQYF. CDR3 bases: TGTGCCAGCAGTTTTGGGCGTCTGGAGACCCAGTACTTC.